This TCR beta chain was identified in a study of T cells after yellow fever vaccination. Study outcomes and limitations: FACS-sorted repertoires could harbor abundant contaminating bulk-population clonotypes.

This clonotype was counted a few times. Each CDR3 protein gets one entry after TCRdb re-called the 5' RACE reads with MiXCR. Of roughly 96,000 distinct CDR3 sequences listed, roughly 8.2% are singletons. CDR3 length: 15 residues. CDR1 and CDR2 (germline): LNHDA, SQIVND (reference sequence). The V and J ends lost 6 bases and 3 bases respectively, with 12 bases between them. This sequence was found in a man aged 18 to 29 who received the YFV17D yellow fever vaccine. The chain links TRBV19 to TRBJ2-6; D is uncertain. Source: CD8+ T cells not binding an NS4B(214-222) dextramer, sorted from PBMCs, taken approximately 16 days after the first yellow fever vaccination. Written as DNA, the CDR3 is TGTGCCAGTAGCCCCGACTGGGATGGGGCCAACGTCCTGACTTTC. Encoded protein: CASSPDWDGANVLTF.